The TCR beta chain described here comes from a study of blood T cell repertoires in COVID-19. Study background: The United States, Italy and Spain supplied acute and convalescent COVID-19 samples.

Original methodology: Counts of nucleated cells, estimated from reference gene primer amplification, were obtained. Data came from immunoSEQ multiplex PCR; TCRdb stores just in-frame clones and leaves some out. Clonal size and the V and J genes are those of that table, whereas D and trimming came from the DNA. Among about 100,000 clones listed, around 87% were seen once. V lost 2 bases and J lost 5, with 13 bases in between. This CDR3 has 16 residues. CDR1 and CDR2 (germline): MNHEY, SVGAGI. The sample comprised peripheral blood. The source of this sequence is a woman between 25 and 40 years old with acute or convalescent COVID-19. This chain joins TRBV6-5 and TRBJ1-6; no firm D call. As DNA, the CDR3 is TGTGCCAGCAGTTACGCGGCTTCAGTAAATAATTCACCCCTCCACTTT. Encoded protein: CASSYAASVNNSPLHF.